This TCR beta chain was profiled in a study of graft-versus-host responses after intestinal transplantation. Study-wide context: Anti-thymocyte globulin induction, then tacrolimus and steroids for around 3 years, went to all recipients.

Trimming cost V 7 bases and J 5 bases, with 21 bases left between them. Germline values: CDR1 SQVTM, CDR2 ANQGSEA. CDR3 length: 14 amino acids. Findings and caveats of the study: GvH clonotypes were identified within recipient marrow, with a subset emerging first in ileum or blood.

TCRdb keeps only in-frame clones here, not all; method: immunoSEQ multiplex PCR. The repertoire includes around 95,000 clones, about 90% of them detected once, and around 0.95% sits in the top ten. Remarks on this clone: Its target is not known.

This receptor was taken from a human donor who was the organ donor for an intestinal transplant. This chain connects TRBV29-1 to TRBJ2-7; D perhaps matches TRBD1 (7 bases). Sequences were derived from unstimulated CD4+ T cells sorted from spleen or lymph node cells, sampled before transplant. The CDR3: CSAGDGTDSNEQYF. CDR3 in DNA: TGCAGCGCGGGGGATGGGACAGATTCGAACGAGCAGTACTTC.